Presented here are 18 T cell receptor beta chains from one specimen sequenced in a study of T cells in narcolepsy. Here immunoSEQ multiplex PCR was the method, and the copy in TCRdb shows in-frame clones only, minus some. The sample includes about 29,000 clones, approximately 87% of them seen just once. Sequencing was performed on memory (CD45RA-) CD4+ T cells from blood. The receptor set was obtained from a human donor in good health.

CDR3 nucleotide sequence: TGTGCCAGCAGCTTTCCGGGACTAGCGGAATATACGCAGTATTTT. The encoded protein is CASSFPGLAEYTQYF. The chain couples TRBV5-4 to TRBJ2-3, with 11 bases matching TRBD2. CDR1 and CDR2 from the germline V gene are SGHNT and YYREEE (reference sequence). The CDR3 runs to 15 residues. V lost 2 bases and J lost 7; bases outside the gene matches: 6.

The chain has TRBV6-5 and TRBJ1-3; no definite D call. Trimming stripped 5 bases from V and 10 bases from J, with 9 bases between. This CDR3 is 11 amino acids long. Germline V gene sequence: CDR1 MNHEY, CDR2 SVGAGI. The CDR3 reads CASSETLTIYF. The CDR3 DNA reads TGTGCCAGCAGTGAGACCTTGACCATATATTTT.

The rearrangement joins TRBV2 to TRBJ1-5; 7 nucleotides line up with TRBD1. Germline CDR1 is SNHLY and CDR2 is FYNNEI. The CDR3 is 15 amino acids. The trim removed 8 bases at V and 6 bases at J, leaving 13 bases unmatched. The CDR3 is CASSQWTGKPQPQHF. The CDR3 DNA reads TGTGCCAGCTCCCAGTGGACAGGCAAGCCTCAGCCCCAGCATTTT. Variable domain in full (rest from reference TRBV2 and TRBJ1-5): EPEVTQTPSHQVTQMGQEVILRCVPISNHLYFYWYRQILGQKVEFLVSFYNNEISEKSEIFDDQFSVERPDGSNFTLKIRSTKLEDSAMYFCASSQWTGKPQPQHFGDGTRLSIL.

The CDR3, as DNA: TGTGCCAGCAGTACTGGAGGGACAGGGGCCGACAATGAGCAGTTCTTC. It is translated as CASSTGGTGADNEQFF. The rearrangement joins TRBV5-4 to TRBJ2-1; TRBD1 matches 10 bases. The CDR3 is 16 residues long. Germline V gene lookup returns CDR1 SGHNT and CDR2 YYREEE (reference sequence). V trimming: 5 bases; J trimming: 5 bases; junction bases outside the gene matches: 10. Full variable domain (rest looked up from reference TRBV5-4 and TRBJ2-1): ETGVTQSPTHLIKTRGQQVTLRCSSQSGHNTVSWYQQALGQGPQFIFQYYREEENGRGNFPPRFSGLQFPNYSSELNVNALELDDSALYLCASSTGGTGADNEQFFGPGTRLTVL.

The chain carries TRBV5-1 and TRBJ2-7, with 8 bases identical to TRBD1. From germline, CDR1 is SGHRS and CDR2 YFSETQ. This CDR3 is 14 amino acids long. V trimming: 2 bases; J trimming: 5 bases; junction bases outside the gene matches: 6. CDR3 nucleotides: TGCGCCAGCAGCTTTACAGGGGGAACCAACGAGCAGTACTTC. Its protein product is CASSFTGGTNEQYF.

CDR3 protein: CASSSPGNTEAFF. As DNA, the CDR3 is TGTGCCAGCAGTTCGCCGGGGAACACTGAAGCTTTCTTT. This chain uses TRBV27 with TRBJ1-1; D unresolved. The germline gives CDR1 MNHEY, CDR2 SMNVEV (reference sequence). The CDR3 is made up of 13 amino acids. Trimming cost V 4 bases and J 1 base, with 7 bases left between them.

V is TRBV5-1 and J is TRBJ2-7; possibly TRBD1 or TRBD2 for D (5 bases each). This CDR3 contains 15 residues. Germline CDR1 SGHRS, CDR2 YFSETQ. Trimming left V 0 bases short and J 2 bases short, with 12 bases between. This chain's CDR3 is CASSLGLLGAYEQYF. The CDR3 DNA reads as TGCGCCAGCAGCTTGGGCCTACTGGGGGCCTACGAGCAGTACTTC.

This clone was picked up one time. V is TRBV7-3 and J is TRBJ2-2; tentatively, D is TRBD1 or TRBD2 (5 bases each). The germline V gene has CDR1 SGHTA and CDR2 FQGTGA. This CDR3 has 13 residues. V lost 5 bases and J 7 bases, leaving 11 bases between the germline ends. Here the CDR3 DNA reads TGTGCCAGCAGCCCCTCGAGGGGCGGGGAGCTGTTTTTT. Protein sequence: CASSPSRGGELFF. The full variable domain, in which reference TRBV7-3 and TRBJ2-2 provide the parts outside the CDR3, is GAGVSQTPSNKVTEKGKYVELRCDPISGHTALYWYRQSLGQGPEFLIYFQGTGAADDSGLPNDRFFAVRPEGSVSTLKIQRTERGDSAVYLCASSPSRGGELFFGEGSRLTVL.

This sequence joins TRBV2 and TRBJ2-3; 9 positions match TRBD1. J lost 4 bases, V lost 1 base, and 9 bases had no gene match. Germline V gene sequence: CDR1 SNHLY, CDR2 FYNNEI. The length of the CDR3 is 17 residues. CDR3 DNA sequence: TGTGCCAGCAGTGAAGGACGGGGGACAGGGAGGGCAGATACGCAGTATTTT. Its protein product is CASSEGRGTGRADTQYF.

V and J are TRBV23-1 and TRBJ2-7; weak D call: TRBD1 (5 bases). TRBV23-1 is an ORF for which the function is uncertain. The CDR3 runs to 13 residues. With 7 bases removed from V and 5 bases from J, the gap between germline ends came to 15 bases. In DNA form, the CDR3 reads TGCGCCAGCATGGTCCTTTCAGGGAACGAGCAGTACTTC. Residues: CASMVLSGNEQYF.

The V gene is TRBV7-6, the J gene TRBJ1-1; 8 positions match TRBD1. CDR3 length: 13 amino acids. V lost 5 bases to trimming and J lost 5 bases; unmatched junction nucleotides: 4. The V gene's germline CDR1 is SGHVS and CDR2 FNYEAQ. The CDR3 DNA reads as TGTGCCAGCAGCGTGGGACAGGCAACTGAAGCTTTCTTT. Its translation is CASSVGQATEAFF.

This chain links TRBV7-3 with TRBJ2-5; the match to TRBD2 covers 10 bases. This CDR3 spans 15 amino acids. The ends lost 5 bases at V and 5 bases at J; junction bases unmatched: 8. Germline assignment: CDR1 SGHTA and CDR2 FQGTGA. CDR3 sequence reads: CASSPRAGGPETQYF. In nucleotides, the CDR3 is TGTGCCAGCAGCCCTAGAGCGGGAGGGCCGGAGACCCAGTACTTC.

J is TRBJ2-5 and V is TRBV4-2; D remains unclear. V was clipped by 5 bases and J by 1 base, with 14 bases between them. This CDR3 is built from 15 residues. Germline CDR1 reads LGHNA; CDR2 reads YNFKEQ. The CDR3 sequence is CASSLVPASQETQYF. CDR3 sequence (DNA): TGTGCCAGCAGCTTGGTTCCCGCCAGCCAAGAGACCCAGTACTTC.

By share, this clone counts as medium-sized. The chain carries TRBV7-6 and TRBJ2-7; D not resolved. CDR1 and CDR2 (germline): SGHVS, FNYEAQ. Trimming removed 0 bases from V and 3 bases from J, with 6 bases in between. CDR3 length: 13 residues. CDR3 in DNA: TGTGCCAGCAGCTTAGCTAGCAGCTACGAGCAGTACTTC. Translated: CASSLASSYEQYF.

The count of this clone is one. V gene TRBV5-6 combines with J gene TRBJ2-4; possible D gene TRBD1, 6 bases. The CDR3 totals 14 residues. V lost 4 bases and J lost 2, with 10 bases in between. The germline V gene has CDR1 SGHDT and CDR2 YYEEEE. The DNA for the CDR3 is TGTGCCAGCAGCCCACAGGGTACCAAAAACATTCAGTACTTC. This encodes CASSPQGTKNIQYF. Combining the CDR3 with reference TRBV5-6 and TRBJ2-4 gives the whole variable domain DAGVTQSPTHLIKTRGQQVTLRCSPKSGHDTVSWYQQALGQGPQFIFQYYEEEERQRGNFPDRFSGHQFPNYSSELNVNALLLGDSALYLCASSPQGTKNIQYFGAGTRLSVL.

This chain uses TRBV5-1 with TRBJ2-2, with D perhaps being TRBD1 or TRBD2 (5 bases each). This CDR3 contains 15 residues. Trimming cost V 4 bases and J 5 bases, with 15 bases left between them. The germline gives CDR1 SGHRS, CDR2 YFSETQ. Written as DNA, the CDR3 is TGCGCCAGCAGCCCGATCTCAGGGACGACCGGGGAGCTGTTTTTT. Translating gives CASSPISGTTGELFF.

The rearrangement joins TRBV10-3 to TRBJ2-5; 10 bases map to TRBD2. This CDR3 is built from 16 residues. With 0 bases clipped from V and 2 bases from J, the junction kept 3 bases outside the gene matches. Per the germline V gene, CDR1 is ENHRY and CDR2 is SYGVKD. The CDR3 bases are TGTGCCATCAGTGAGTCGGCTAGCGGGAGTCAAGAGACCCAGTACTTC. It encodes CAISESASGSQETQYF.

This sequence joins TRBV6-5 and TRBJ1-2; the D is unclear. The CDR3 is 12 residues long. V dropped 6 bases and J dropped 10 bases, with 15 bases sitting between them. Germline V gene lookup returns CDR1 MNHEY and CDR2 SVGAGI. The CDR3 here is CASSHLQEDYTF. The CDR3 DNA reads as TGTGCCAGCAGCCATCTTCAGGAGGACTACACCTTC.